One sample yielded the 7 T cell receptor beta chains listed below, sequenced in a study of identical twins. TCRdb called the 5' RACE reads again in MiXCR, with one record for every CDR3 protein. The data contain 1.5 million to 2 million distinct CDR3 sequences, around a third of them singletons. The material sequenced was cord blood. Source of these receptors: a newborn girl in good health.

The genes are TRBV6-5 and TRBJ1-1, with unresolved D. Trimming took off 4 bases at V and 3 bases at J, with 18 bases between the two ends. There are 16 residues in the CDR3. Germline CDR1 reads MNHEY; CDR2 reads SVGAGI. CDR3 sequence (DNA): TGTGCCAGCAGTTCGACCTGTGCGATTTTGGACACTGAAGCTTTCTTT. Protein product: CASSSTCAILDTEAFF.

This clonotype was recorded a few times. The V gene is TRBV9, the J gene TRBJ2-3; 13 bases agree with TRBD2. V was pared by 4 bases and J by 6 bases, with 8 bases of the junction left unmatched. CDR3 length: 16 residues. The V gene's germline CDR1 is SGDLS and CDR2 YYNGEE. CDR3 protein: CASSIRLAGGPDTQYF. CDR3 in DNA: TGTGCCAGCAGCATCCGACTAGCGGGGGGCCCGGATACGCAGTATTTT.

This clonotype was seen just once. The germline gene is not matched at one end of the junction; a read error may be the cause. The chain combines TRBV7-2 with TRBJ2-1; 10 bases are shared with TRBD2. The CDR3 has 16 amino acids. Germline V gene data show CDR1 as SGHTA and CDR2 as FQGNSA. The chain's CDR3 is CAGSFPSGRHYNEQFF. CDR3 DNA sequence: TGTGCCGGCAGCTTTCCTAGCGGGAGACACTACAATGAGCAGTTCTTC. Together with reference TRBV7-2 and TRBJ2-1, the CDR3 gives the full variable domain: GAGVSQSPSNKVTEKGKDVELRCDPISGHTALYWYRQSLGQGLEFLIYFQGNSAPDKSGLPSDRFSAERTGGSVSTLTIQRTQQEDSAVYLCAGSFPSGRHYNEQFFGPGTRLTVL.

CDR3 DNA sequence: TGCAGCGTTTTTGGGGTTCCAAACATGAACACTGAAGCTTTCTTT. It codes for CSVFGVPNMNTEAFF. The V call is TRBV29-1, the J call TRBJ1-1, with no clear D. This CDR3 has 15 residues. V gave up 5 bases and J gave up 0 bases, with 16 bases separating them. Germline CDR1 is SQVTM and CDR2 is ANQGSEA.

In DNA form, the CDR3 reads TGTGCCAGCAGCCCCAACACAGGCTCAACTAATGAAAAACTGTTTTTT. Its translation: CASSPNTGSTNEKLFF. The J gene is TRBJ1-4, the V gene TRBV4-2; possibly TRBD1 for D (5 bases). The CDR3 spans 16 residues. Trimming stripped 4 bases from V and 0 bases from J, with 12 bases between. Germline V gene lookup returns CDR1 LGHNA and CDR2 YNFKEQ.

This rearrangement joins TRBV15 to TRBJ2-7; 11 bases match TRBD2. Germline loops: CDR1 LNHNV, CDR2 YYDKDF (reference sequence). Unmatched junction bases numbered 3, after V lost 1 base and J lost 7 bases. This CDR3 has 14 residues. The CDR3 region has the DNA TGTGCCACCAGCAGAGCACTAGCGGGAGAAGAGCAGTACTTC. This sequence encodes CATSRALAGEEQYF.

The V call is TRBV24-1, the J call TRBJ2-1; TRBD1 is a possible D gene (6 bases). Germline CDR1 and CDR2: KGHDR and SFDVKD. V lost 10 bases and J 8 bases, leaving 23 bases between the germline ends. The CDR3 is 15 amino acids. In DNA form, the CDR3 reads TGTGCCACAGCCCCAGGCGGACCTCAGGGGTATGAGCAGTTCTTC. Protein: CATAPGGPQGYEQFF.